The 23 T cell receptor beta chains below come from one sample, sequenced in a study of brain T cells in children with intractable seizures. Profiled with immunoSEQ multiplex PCR; TCRdb holds only in-frame clones, not every one. The table records under 400,000 clones, nearly 95% of them present only once. Time point reported: blood from clinic visit 5 months post-surgery; TSC patient then seizure free. The sequencing used peripheral blood, collected approximately 5 months after surgery. The receptors here all came from a boy younger than two with tuberous sclerosis and intractable seizures.

This clone was counted between two and nine times. This chain's CDR3 is CASSGAGYNQPQHF. Here the CDR3 DNA reads TGTGCCAGCAGTGGAGCAGGGTACAATCAGCCCCAGCATTTT. The chain has TRBV6-1 and TRBJ1-5; a weak D match, TRBD1 (5 bases). Germline V CDR1 and CDR2: MNHNS, SASEGT. Trimming shortened V by 4 bases and J by 3 bases, and 10 bases separated the two germline ends. The length of the CDR3 is 14 residues.

The V gene is TRBV4-1, the J gene TRBJ2-1; the match to TRBD2 covers 9 bases. V shed 3 bases and J 6 bases; nucleotides not matched to a gene: 12. Germline CDR1 reads MGHRA; CDR2 reads YSYEKL. CDR3 size: 17 residues. The CDR3 nucleotides read TGCGCCAGCAGCCAGGCTTGGAGAGGACTAGCGCCCAATGAGCAGTTCTTC. This translates into CASSQAWRGLAPNEQFF.

This sequence joins TRBV9 and TRBJ2-2, with TRBD2 matching over 13 bases. Germline lookup yields CDR1 SGDLS and CDR2 YYNGEE. Unmatched junction bases numbered 12, after V lost 0 bases and J lost 4 bases. This CDR3 spans 20 amino acids. The CDR3 reads CASSVEPGLAGIRGTGELFF. The CDR3 region has the DNA TGTGCCAGCAGCGTAGAACCGGGACTAGCGGGGATTCGGGGCACCGGGGAGCTGTTTTTT.

The chain couples TRBV13 to TRBJ2-7, with D perhaps given as TRBD1 or TRBD2 (5 bases each). Trimming removed 5 bases from V and 0 bases from J, with 14 bases in between. The CDR3 covers 15 residues. Germline V gene data show CDR1 as PRHDT and CDR2 as FYEKMQ (reference sequence). In DNA, the CDR3 is TGTGCCAGCAGCACATCGGGGACCGTCTCCTACGAGCAGTACTTC. Amino acids: CASSTSGTVSYEQYF. Combining the CDR3 with reference TRBV13 and TRBJ2-7 gives the whole variable domain AAGVIQSPRHLIKEKRETATLKCYPIPRHDTVYWYQQGPGQDPQFLISFYEKMQSDKGSIPDRFSAQQFSDYHSELNMSSLELGDSALYFCASSTSGTVSYEQYFGPGTRLTVT.

This clone showed up just once. The chain joins TRBV6-5 to TRBJ1-2; D is uncertain. The CDR3 runs to 14 residues. Deletions cut 0 bases from V and 4 bases from J, with 9 bases between. CDR1 is MNHEY, CDR2 SVGAGI, per germline. CDR3 loop: CASSYSAGPYGYTF. The CDR3 DNA is TGTGCCAGCAGTTACTCCGCCGGGCCCTATGGCTACACCTTC.

The chain joins TRBV4-1 to TRBJ1-1; D perhaps matches TRBD1 (5 bases). Trimming stripped 0 bases from V and 1 base from J, with 9 bases between. CDR1 and CDR2 from the germline V gene are MGHRA and YSYEKL. This CDR3 contains 15 residues. CDR3 sequence: CASSQEGRANTEAFF. Here the CDR3 DNA reads TGCGCCAGCAGCCAAGAGGGCAGGGCGAACACTGAAGCTTTCTTT.

This chain links TRBV7-9 with TRBJ1-1; possibly TRBD1 for D (5 bases). The V gene lost 3 bases and the J gene lost 1 base, with 9 bases spanning the gap. The CDR3 consists of 14 residues. CDR1 is SEHNR and CDR2 is FQNEAQ in the germline V gene (reference sequence). CDR3 coding DNA: TGTGCCAGCAGCTTGTCAACAGGGAACACTGAAGCTTTCTTT. Amino acids: CASSLSTGNTEAFF.

This rearrangement joins TRBV13 to TRBJ1-4; TRBD1 matches at 7 bases. The CDR3 has 14 amino acids. The junction had 8 bases not matched to a gene; V was cut back by 5 bases and J by 8 bases. Germline CDR1 and CDR2: PRHDT and FYEKMQ (reference sequence). The CDR3, as DNA: TGTGCCAGCAGCCGCGGACAGGTGGGAGAAAAACTGTTTTTT. Translating it yields CASSRGQVGEKLFF.

The J gene is TRBJ2-2, the V gene TRBV5-4; D is possibly TRBD2 (5 bases). The germline V gene encodes CDR1 SGHNT and CDR2 YYREEE (reference sequence). The germline V and J ends were trimmed by 0 bases and 7 bases, with 10 bases remaining between them. The CDR3 extends over 14 amino acids. This CDR3 reads CASSLGGYGGELFF. The CDR3 DNA is TGTGCCAGCAGCTTGGGAGGGTACGGCGGGGAGCTGTTTTTT.

The V gene is TRBV5-1, the J gene TRBJ1-6, with D hard to call. In germline, CDR1 is SGHRS, CDR2 YFSETQ. The CDR3 extends over 13 amino acids. Trimming took 8 bases from V and 7 from J, leaving 13 bases between them. In DNA, the CDR3 is TGCGCCAGTCGCGCTCAGACAAATTCACCCCTCCACTTT. Translated, it gives CASRAQTNSPLHF. Full variable domain (remainder filled in from reference TRBV5-1 and TRBJ1-6): KAGVTQTPRYLIKTRGQQVTLSCSPISGHRSVSWYQQTPGQGLQFLFEYFSETQRNKGNFPGRFSGRQFSNSRSEMNVSTLELGDSALYLCASRAQTNSPLHFGNGTRLTVT.

The DNA of the CDR3 is TGTGCTAGTGGTTTGGTCCCACAGCCCCAGCATTTT. It encodes CASGLVPQPQHF. This chain uses TRBV12-5 with TRBJ1-5; D gene unclear. This CDR3 has 12 amino acids. Germline V gene lookup returns CDR1 LGHNT and CDR2 FRNRAP. The V gene lost 0 bases and the J gene lost 7 bases, with 4 bases spanning the gap.

The chain couples TRBV13 to TRBJ2-7; either TRBD1 or TRBD2 may fit D (5 bases each). The CDR3 covers 14 residues. Trimming removed 4 bases from V and 2 bases from J, with 12 bases in between. CDR1 is PRHDT and CDR2 is FYEKMQ in the germline V gene (reference sequence). The CDR3 bases are TGTGCCAGCAGCTCCAGGGACGGAGCCTACGAGCAGTACTTC. Translated: CASSSRDGAYEQYF.

This chain connects TRBV5-4 to TRBJ2-7, with 8 bases lining up with TRBD1. There are 14 residues in the CDR3. Germline V gene sequence: CDR1 SGHNT, CDR2 YYREEE (reference sequence). With V trimmed by 2 bases and J by 5 bases, 6 bases remained unmatched. CDR3 nucleotide sequence: TGTGCCAGCAGCTTCTGGAGGACAGGGAACGAGCAGTACTTC. This sequence encodes CASSFWRTGNEQYF.

The V call is TRBV21-1, the J call TRBJ2-5; TRBD1 reflects the table's D call only, with no check against the DNA. TRBV21-1 is marked as a pseudogene. This CDR3 is 19 amino acids long. CDR3 residues: CASSKVSGRTQGEEETQYF. CDR3 DNA: TGTGCCAGCAGCAAAGTCTCGGGCCGGACGCAGGGGGAAGAGGAGACCCAGTACTTC.

The rearrangement uses TRBV5-1 and TRBJ2-1, with TRBD2 identical over 10 bases. This CDR3 contains 14 residues. Germline trimming cut 5 bases from V and 5 bases from J; bases unmatched to any gene: 4. In germline, CDR1 is SGHRS, CDR2 YFSETQ. This CDR3 is CASRDLAGDNEQFF. DNA of the CDR3: TGCGCCAGCAGAGATCTAGCGGGAGACAATGAGCAGTTCTTC.

This chain links TRBV10-3 with TRBJ1-1, with 7 bases aligning to TRBD1. CDR1 is ENHRY, CDR2 SYGVKD, per germline. The CDR3 has 12 residues. V was pared by 7 bases and J by 4 bases, with 3 bases of the junction left unmatched. CDR3 residues: CAITGGGTEAFF. CDR3 in DNA: TGTGCCATCACAGGGGGGGGCACTGAAGCTTTCTTT.

J is TRBJ2-7 and V is TRBV7-2; D possibly corresponds to TRBD2 (6 bases). CDR3 size: 19 residues. The V end was cut by 4 bases, the J end by 0 bases, with 25 bases between. Germline lookup yields CDR1 SGHTA and CDR2 FQGNSA. DNA for the CDR3: TGTGCCAGCAGCTCGGACGGTTTCCAGCCGACCGGGAGCTCCTACGAGCAGTACTTC. Its translation: CASSSDGFQPTGSSYEQYF.

The rearrangement links TRBV6-5 to TRBJ2-1; maybe TRBD2 (6 bases). The CDR3 runs to 16 residues. Looked up from germline, CDR1 is MNHEY and CDR2 is SVGAGI. V was trimmed by 2 bases and J by 2 bases, leaving 13 bases between them. The CDR3 protein is CASSYPGDFTYNEQFF. CDR3 in DNA: TGTGCCAGCAGTTACCCGGGGGACTTTACCTACAATGAGCAGTTCTTC.

The rearrangement uses TRBV5-1 and TRBJ2-1; 7 positions agree with TRBD1. Germline CDR1 is SGHRS and CDR2 is YFSETQ. This CDR3 is 15 amino acids long. V gave up 3 bases and J gave up 0 bases; unmatched junction bases: 3. The CDR3 DNA follows: TGCGCCAGCAGCTCGACAGGGAGCTCCTACAATGAGCAGTTCTTC. Amino acid sequence: CASSSTGSSYNEQFF. The entire variable domain, with the rest obtained from reference TRBV5-1 and TRBJ2-1, is as follows: KAGVTQTPRYLIKTRGQQVTLSCSPISGHRSVSWYQQTPGQGLQFLFEYFSETQRNKGNFPGRFSGRQFSNSRSEMNVSTLELGDSALYLCASSSTGSSYNEQFFGPGTRLTVL.

Regarding this clone: The sample carries other DNA sequences with the same CDR3. This chain connects TRBV20-1 to TRBJ2-1, with no clear D. Deletions cut 2 bases from V and 4 bases from J, with 0 bases between. Germline CDR1 and CDR2: DFQATT and SNEGSKA (reference sequence). The CDR3 length is 10 residues. This CDR3 reads CSARYNEQFF. The CDR3 nucleotides read TGCAGTGCTAGATACAATGAGCAGTTCTTC.

The chain recombines TRBV11-2 with TRBJ2-7, with 7 positions matching TRBD2. This CDR3 spans 13 amino acids. J was trimmed by 3 bases and V by 6 bases; bases with no gene match: 5. Germline values: CDR1 SGHAT, CDR2 FQNNGV. DNA of the CDR3: TGTGCCAGCAGGTCCCGGGGGGACTACGAGCAGTACTTC. It codes for CASRSRGDYEQYF.

J is TRBJ1-3 and V is TRBV6-6; D gene uncertain. The V and J ends lost 6 bases and 0 bases respectively, with 12 bases between them. This CDR3 region has 15 residues. Germline V CDR1 and CDR2: MNHNY, SVGAGI (reference sequence). The DNA of the CDR3 is TGTGCCAGCAGCGATGACGCTACCTCTGGAAACACCATATATTTT. This gives the protein CASSDDATSGNTIYF.

The genes are TRBV6-1 and TRBJ1-2; perhaps TRBD1 as D (5 bases). The CDR3 totals 15 residues. In germline, CDR1 is MNHNS, CDR2 SASEGT. Trimming took 1 base from V and 0 from J, leaving 9 bases between them. This CDR3 is CASSEGQSANYGYTF. The CDR3 nucleotides read TGTGCCAGCAGTGAAGGACAGTCGGCTAACTATGGCTACACCTTC.